The 3 T cell receptor beta chains in this list originate from one sample, sequenced in a study of breast tumors, draining lymph nodes, adjacent tissues. The lymph nodes were axillary draining lymph nodes from breast cancer patients. In TCRdb, the multiplex PCR reads were re-called with MiXCR into one record per CDR3 protein. This sample yields about 200,000 distinct CDR3 sequences, of which less than 40% are seen a single time; approximately 3.7% belongs to the top ten. Sequencing was performed on axillary lymph node tissue. Receptors originate from a female donor with breast cancer. Some clones in this sample may be carry-over from other donors' samples.

This clonotype showed up just once. This could be a read error, since a much larger clone is one nucleotide away. The rearrangement joins TRBV5-6 to TRBJ2-7, with D possibly matching TRBD2 (5 bases). From germline, CDR1 is SGHDT and CDR2 YYEEEE. The CDR3 length is 14 residues. The ends were cut back, 2 bases at V and 2 bases at J, with 11 bases in the middle. CDR3 residues: CASSFRGTTYEQYF. As DNA, the CDR3 is TGTGCCAGCAGCTTCCGGGGAACAACCTACGAGCAGTACTTC.

This clonotype was seen repeatedly, ten times or more. The J gene is TRBJ2-4, the V gene TRBV7-9; 7 bases are a match to TRBD2. The junction had 6 bases not matched to a gene; V was cut back by 0 bases and J by 4 bases. This CDR3 has 16 amino acids. The germline gives CDR1 SEHNR, CDR2 FQNEAQ (reference sequence). The CDR3 DNA sequence: TGTGCCAGCAGCTTAGCGGGGGGGATAGGGAAAAACATTCAGTACTTC. Translated, it gives CASSLAGGIGKNIQYF. The whole variable domain, remainder taken from reference TRBV7-9 and TRBJ2-4, is DTGVSQNPRHKITKRGQNVTFRCDPISEHNRLYWYRQTLGQGPEFLTYFQNEAQLEKSRLLSDRFSAERPKGSFSTLEIQRTEQGDSAMYLCASSLAGGIGKNIQYFGAGTRLSVL.

This clonotype was observed at least ten times. The chain is built from TRBV6-6 and TRBJ1-2; maybe TRBD1 (5 bases). V lost 4 bases to trimming and J lost 2 bases, with 11 bases between them. The CDR3 contains 14 residues. Germline CDR1 reads MNHNY; CDR2 reads SVGAGI (reference sequence). CDR3 region: CASSSGTANYGYTF. CDR3 sequence (DNA): TGTGCCAGCAGTTCCGGGACGGCAAACTATGGCTACACCTTC.